The 5 T cell receptor beta chains given below trace back to one sample, sequenced in a study of graft-versus-host responses after intestinal transplantation. These receptors' targets are unknown. Clones were read by immunoSEQ multiplex PCR, and TCRdb kept only the in-frame ones, dropping some. The data hold 65,000 to 90,000 clones, with around 90% observed a single time. The specimen comprised unstimulated CD8+ T cells sorted from spleen or lymph node cells, sampled before intestinal transplant. The origin of the receptors is a human donor who received an intestinal transplant.

V usage is TRBV15 and J usage is TRBJ2-2; D call uncertain. This CDR3 is built from 17 residues. V was pared by 0 bases and J by 6 bases, with 17 bases between. Germline V gene data show CDR1 as LNHNV and CDR2 as YYDKDF (reference sequence). Here the CDR3 DNA reads TGTGCCACCAGCAGAGAGTTAGTATCCCTTCGAGCCGGGGAGCTGTTTTTT. Encoded protein: CATSRELVSLRAGELFF.

The rearrangement joins TRBV27 to TRBJ2-3; 9 positions match TRBD1. The V gene's germline CDR1 is MNHEY and CDR2 SMNVEV (reference sequence). V lost 6 bases, J lost 0 bases, and 16 bases stayed unmatched. The CDR3 has 19 residues. Here the CDR3 DNA reads TGTGCCAGCAGCTATTTAAGGGGGGGGGACAGGGACAGCACAGATACGCAGTATTTT. It yields the protein CASSYLRGGDRDSTDTQYF.

The V and J genes are TRBV27 and TRBJ1-6; possible D gene TRBD1, 6 bases. V was clipped by 5 bases and J by 17 bases, with 13 bases between them. Germline V gives CDR1 MNHEY, CDR2 SMNVEV (reference sequence). The CDR3 covers 11 residues. CDR3: CASSKGQSIHF. Written as DNA, the CDR3 is TGTGCCAGCAGTAAGGGACAAAGCATCCACTTT.

V is TRBV7-8 and J is TRBJ2-5, with 9 positions matching TRBD2. The CDR3 spans 16 residues. Germline V gene sequence: CDR1 SGHVS, CDR2 FQNEAQ. V lost 6 bases and J lost 2; bases outside the gene matches: 10. For the CDR3, the DNA is TGTGCCAGCAGTCTCCCGGGACTAGCTGGACAAGAGACCCAGTACTTC. This translates into CASSLPGLAGQETQYF.

This CDR3 reads CASSYSSGGGNEQFF. CDR3 DNA: TGTGCCAGCAGCTACTCTAGCGGGGGAGGAAATGAGCAGTTCTTC. J is TRBJ2-1 and V is TRBV7-9; 10 nucleotides align to TRBD2. Unmatched junction bases numbered 7, after V lost 4 bases and J lost 7 bases. The CDR3 is made up of 15 amino acids. CDR1 SEHNR and CDR2 FQNEAQ come from the germline V gene (reference sequence).